This T cell receptor beta chain is drawn from a study of blood T cell repertoires in COVID-19. About the research overall: COVID-19 samples from acute and convalescent phases originated in the United States, Italy and Spain. The cDNA or gDNA used as material had been derived from T cells, B-cell-depleted T cells, or PBMCs.

Seattle patient enrollment occurred during active infection, with longitudinal follow-up thereafter. Sequencing used immunoSEQ multiplex PCR; TCRdb keeps in-frame clones, though not all of them. The sample contains approximately 170,000 clones, around 86% of which appear only once. The V end was cut by 4 bases, the J end by 7 bases, with 25 bases between. Germline V gene data show CDR1 as MGHRA and CDR2 as YSYEKL. The CDR3 covers 18 residues. This clone appeared a single time. V usage is TRBV4-1 and J usage is TRBJ1-4, with unresolved D. Sequencing used peripheral blood. This sequence originates from a woman aged 70-85 years with COVID-19, enrolled during active disease. The CDR3 here is CASSLHTPGHPAVEKLFF. Written as DNA, the CDR3 is TGCGCCAGCAGCCTACACACCCCGGGCCACCCAGCGGTTGAAAAACTGTTTTTT.